Shown below are 28 T cell receptor beta chains from a single sample sequenced in a study of CD8 T cells in ankylosing spondylitis. TCRdb analysed the 5' RACE reads with MiXCR anew, one entry per CDR3 protein. The sample holds around 340,000 distinct CDR3 sequences, about 14% seen once. The specimen sequenced was blood, either unsorted or a sorted T cell fraction (not recorded which). The source is a male donor with ankylosing spondylitis or in good health (not recorded which).

There are a few counts of this clonotype. The CDR3 sequence: CASSQDGSSYNSPLHF. CDR3 nucleotide sequence: TGTGCCAGCAGCCAAGATGGGAGCTCCTATAATTCACCCCTCCACTTT. This chain connects TRBV4-2 to TRBJ1-6; D gene uncertain. The CDR3 sequence is 16 residues long. Germline CDR1 reads LGHNA; CDR2 reads YNFKEQ. V lost 0 bases and J 0 bases, leaving 6 bases between the germline ends.

V and J are TRBV2 and TRBJ2-6; D gene ambiguous. CDR3 size: 18 residues. The germline V and J ends were trimmed by 5 bases and 0 bases, with 17 bases remaining between them. Germline CDR1 and CDR2: SNHLY and FYNNEI. CDR3 in amino acids: CASSRAPPSTSGANVLTF. For the CDR3, the DNA is TGTGCCAGCAGTAGAGCCCCCCCCAGCACCTCTGGGGCCAACGTCCTGACTTTC.

This clonotype appeared many times. This rearrangement joins TRBV2 to TRBJ2-5; tentatively, D is TRBD2 (5 bases). Trimming took off 5 bases at V and 4 bases at J, with 11 bases between the two ends. This CDR3 is built from 13 residues. CDR1 is SNHLY and CDR2 is FYNNEI in the germline V gene. In DNA, the CDR3 is TGTGCCAGCAGTCAGGACGGAGGAGAGACCCAGTACTTC. Its translation is CASSQDGGETQYF.

This clonotype was found a few times. The CDR3 DNA reads TGTGCCAGCAGCCAAGCGGTATTCAGCACAGATACGCAGTATTTT. Amino acids: CASSQAVFSTDTQYF. The genes are TRBV11-2 and TRBJ2-3; D might be TRBD2 (5 bases). V lost 5 bases to trimming and J lost 0 bases, with 12 bases between them. There are 15 residues in the CDR3. Per the germline V gene, CDR1 is SGHAT and CDR2 is FQNNGV.

This clonotype has a handful of counts. The chain couples TRBV20-1 to TRBJ1-5, with TRBD1 matching over 12 bases. There are 18 residues in the CDR3. V lost 6 bases, J lost 2 bases, and 14 bases stayed unmatched. Per germline, CDR1 DFQATT and CDR2 SNEGSKA (reference sequence). The CDR3 loop reads CSALQGTGGAMGNQPQHF. The CDR3 DNA reads TGCAGTGCCCTCCAAGGGACAGGGGGCGCGATGGGCAATCAGCCCCAGCATTTT.

Only a few counts were recorded for this clonotype. The rearrangement joins TRBV12-3 or TRBV12-4 to TRBJ2-1, with 12 bases fitting TRBD2. The CDR3 sequence is 15 residues long. V trimming: 6 bases; J trimming: 4 bases; junction bases outside the gene matches: 4. CDR3 bases: TGTGCCAGCAGATTTGGACTAGCGGGGTACAATGAGCAGTTCTTC. Its translation is CASRFGLAGYNEQFF.

In this sample, this clonotype turned up a few times. J is TRBJ2-1 and V is TRBV9; D is undetermined. Germline CDR1 SGDLS, CDR2 YYNGEE. V was pared by 0 bases and J by 9 bases, with 7 bases between. The CDR3 extends over 12 amino acids. The CDR3: CASSVDVGEQFF. The CDR3, as DNA: TGTGCCAGCAGCGTAGATGTGGGTGAGCAGTTCTTC.

The rearrangement links TRBV7-8 to TRBJ2-2; 9 bases are shared with TRBD2. Per the germline V gene, CDR1 is SGHVS and CDR2 is FQNEAQ. The CDR3 totals 16 residues. Trimming at V came to 3 bases and at J to 5 bases, leaving 7 bases not matched to a gene. The CDR3 is CASSFRERGVTGELFF. The CDR3 nucleotides read TGTGCCAGCAGCTTCCGGGAGCGGGGGGTTACCGGGGAGCTGTTTTTT.

This clonotype was counted only a few times. The rearrangement links TRBV21-1 to TRBJ1-1; the table's D call of TRBD1 was not tested on the DNA. TRBV21-1 is classified as a pseudogene. This CDR3 is 16 amino acids long. CDR3 in DNA: TGTGCCAGCAGCAATCCAGGGGGCGATTGTTACTCTGAAGCTTTCTTT. This encodes CASSNPGGDCYSEAFF.

The table lists this clonotype with a count of one. A junction boundary mismatches the germline segment, possibly from a read error. The chain joins TRBV4-2 to TRBJ2-7; 8 bases agree with TRBD2. The CDR3 consists of 14 residues. CDR1 and CDR2 (germline): LGHNA, YNFKEQ. The CDR3 loop is CASSQAGGQGEQYF. The CDR3 bases are TGTGCCAGCAGCCAAGCGGGGGGGCAGGGCGAGCAGTACTTT.

This clonotype was seen a few times. The rearrangement joins TRBV6-5 to TRBJ1-5; TRBD1 aligns across 7 bases. The V segment lost 2 bases and the J segment 5 bases; nucleotides outside the gene matches: 6. The CDR3 loop spans 15 amino acids. Germline V gene data show CDR1 as MNHEY and CDR2 as SVGAGI. In nucleotides, the CDR3 is TGTGCCAGCAGTTACAGGGGGCTAGGCGATCAGCCCCAGCATTTT. Its translation is CASSYRGLGDQPQHF.

This clonotype appeared a few times. The V call is TRBV4-1, the J call TRBJ1-2; weak D call: TRBD1 (5 bases). The V end was cut by 4 bases, the J end by 1 base, with 19 bases between. This CDR3 is built from 17 residues. Germline CDR1 reads MGHRA; CDR2 reads YSYEKL. In DNA, the CDR3 is TGCGCCAGCAGCCCCGGGACGCTGGCTGGGGGTAACTATGGCTACACCTTC. This encodes CASSPGTLAGGNYGYTF.

This clonotype was counted many times. J is TRBJ2-3 and V is TRBV7-9; D is possibly TRBD2 (5 bases). V lost 5 bases and J lost 0, with 9 bases in between. The CDR3 is 14 amino acids. Germline V CDR1 and CDR2: SEHNR, FQNEAQ (reference sequence). DNA for the CDR3: TGTGCCAGCAGCCGGAGCGGAAGCACAGATACGCAGTATTTT. This codes for CASSRSGSTDTQYF.

This chain connects TRBV2 to TRBJ2-7; no clear D gene. Germline V CDR1 and CDR2: SNHLY, FYNNEI. The germline V and J ends were trimmed by 2 bases and 1 base, with 3 bases remaining between them. CDR3 size: 12 residues. CDR3 in DNA: TGTGCCAGCAGTGAACTTTCCTACGAGCAGTACTTC. This sequence encodes CASSELSYEQYF.

This clonotype showed up many times. This chain links TRBV12-3 or TRBV12-4 with TRBJ1-5; weak D call: TRBD1 (6 bases). The V and J ends lost 6 bases and 6 bases respectively, with 12 bases between them. The CDR3 length is 13 residues. Written as DNA, the CDR3 is TGTGCCAGCAGCGTAGGGGGGGGTCAGCCCCAGCATTTT. This codes for CASSVGGGQPQHF.

The chain is built from TRBV20-1 and TRBJ2-7; D is perhaps TRBD2 (5 bases). Germline V gives CDR1 DFQATT, CDR2 SNEGSKA (reference sequence). With 1 base removed from V and 7 bases from J, the gap between germline ends came to 20 bases. The CDR3 spans 15 residues. The CDR3 spells CSARGHGPEEGEQYF. CDR3 nucleotides: TGCAGTGCTAGAGGCCACGGCCCGGAGGAAGGAGAGCAGTACTTC.

This clonotype has just a few counts. The V call is TRBV18, the J call TRBJ2-5; D is perhaps TRBD1 (5 bases). V was cut by 3 bases and J by 4 bases, with 12 bases left in between. The CDR3 sequence is 14 residues long. Germline loops: CDR1 KGHSH, CDR2 LQKENI. CDR3 region: CASSPYQGPETQYF. The DNA for the CDR3 is TGTGCCAGCTCACCCTACCAGGGTCCAGAGACCCAGTACTTC.

This clonotype was picked up a small number of times. This sequence joins TRBV7-7 and TRBJ1-2; D is unclear. Trimming left V 8 bases short and J 7 bases short, with 11 bases between. The length of the CDR3 is 11 residues. Germline CDR1 and CDR2: SSHAT and FNYEAQ (reference sequence). CDR3 nucleotide sequence: TGTGCCAGCGCGGCGTGTACTGGCTACACCTTC. The encoded protein is CASAACTGYTF.

This clonotype was observed a few times. The chain couples TRBV4-2 to TRBJ2-1; D might be TRBD2 (5 bases). The V and J ends lost 1 base and 5 bases respectively, with 12 bases between them. The CDR3 sequence is 15 residues long. Germline CDR1 reads LGHNA; CDR2 reads YNFKEQ. The CDR3 region is CASSQVRAAHNEQFF. The CDR3 region has the DNA TGTGCCAGCAGCCAAGTTCGAGCGGCCCACAATGAGCAGTTCTTC.

This clonotype was seen only a few times. CDR3 in DNA: TGCGCCAGCAGCGAGGGACTAGCGGGAGATGAGCAGTTCTTC. Translation gives CASSEGLAGDEQFF. The V call is TRBV5-1, the J call TRBJ2-1; the match to TRBD2 covers 14 bases. The CDR3 is 14 residues long. The germline CDR1 and CDR2 sequences are SGHRS and YFSETQ. The V and J ends lost 4 bases and 8 bases, in that order; junction bases with no gene match: 2.

A few counts support this clonotype. The chain joins TRBV27 to TRBJ2-7; D uncertain. The CDR3 runs 14 residues. Germline CDR1 and CDR2: MNHEY and SMNVEV (reference sequence). V was pared by 3 bases and J by 3 bases, with 12 bases between. Written as DNA, the CDR3 is TGTGCCAGCAGTTTTAGATTCCCGTTCTACGAGCAGTACTTC. It specifies CASSFRFPFYEQYF.

This chain connects TRBV20-1 to TRBJ2-7; the D gene could be TRBD1 or TRBD2 (7 bases each). This CDR3 contains 14 residues. In germline, CDR1 is DFQATT, CDR2 SNEGSKA (reference sequence). Trimming left V 5 bases short and J 2 bases short, with 16 bases between. The CDR3 protein is CSARRQGGTYEQYF. The CDR3 DNA sequence: TGCAGTGCTCGGCGGCAGGGGGGGACCTACGAGCAGTACTTC.

V gene TRBV5-1 combines with J gene TRBJ1-1; D perhaps matches TRBD1 (5 bases). The germline CDR1 and CDR2 sequences are SGHRS and YFSETQ. Trimming cost V 0 bases and J 0 bases, with 9 bases left between them. The CDR3 runs to 15 residues. The CDR3 is CASSLERGLNTEAFF. CDR3 sequence (DNA): TGCGCCAGCAGCTTGGAAAGGGGCCTGAACACTGAAGCTTTCTTT.

V is TRBV5-1 and J is TRBJ2-7; the D gene could be TRBD1 or TRBD2 (6 bases each). CDR1 and CDR2 (germline): SGHRS, YFSETQ. Trimming took off 0 bases at V and 0 bases at J, with 13 bases between the two ends. The CDR3 contains 16 residues. The DNA for the CDR3 is TGCGCCAGCAGCTTGGATGGGGGGCGAAACTCCTACGAGCAGTACTTC. It encodes CASSLDGGRNSYEQYF.

In this sample, this clonotype turned up many times. The chain recombines TRBV28 with TRBJ2-7; no reliable D call. The CDR3 length is 15 residues. Trimming left V 2 bases short and J 1 base short, with 12 bases between. The germline gives CDR1 MDHEN, CDR2 SYDVKM. CDR3 protein: CASSLQVRQSYEQYF. In DNA, the CDR3 is TGTGCCAGCAGTTTACAGGTTCGGCAGTCCTACGAGCAGTACTTC.

The table lists this clonotype with a few counts. The chain recombines TRBV5-1 with TRBJ2-3; D is perhaps TRBD2 (5 bases). V lost 2 bases and J lost 4, with 11 bases in between. The CDR3 has 14 amino acids. The germline V gene encodes CDR1 SGHRS and CDR2 YFSETQ. The CDR3 sequence is CASSFNREPDTQYF. The CDR3, as DNA: TGCGCCAGCAGCTTTAACCGGGAACCAGATACGCAGTATTTT.

This clonotype has a handful of counts. The chain carries TRBV7-9 and TRBJ1-1; D is perhaps TRBD1 (5 bases). The CDR3 runs 15 residues. Trimming took 5 bases from V and 0 from J, leaving 13 bases between them. Germline V gene data show CDR1 as SEHNR and CDR2 as FQNEAQ (reference sequence). The CDR3 DNA reads as TGTGCCAGCAGCCCCCCCCGAGGGGTGAACACTGAAGCTTTCTTT. It yields the protein CASSPPRGVNTEAFF.

This clonotype was counted a few times. This chain joins TRBV15 and TRBJ2-7; 10 bases line up with TRBD1. Trimming took 5 bases from V and 4 from J; bases not matched to a gene: 5. CDR1 and CDR2 (germline): LNHNV, YYDKDF (reference sequence). CDR3 length equals 14 residues. CDR3 DNA sequence: TGTGCCACCAGCCTTGACAGGGGGCGGTACGAGCAGTACTTC. This codes for CATSLDRGRYEQYF.